This entry is about one T cell receptor (beta chain). This sample is part of a study of cytomegalovirus exposure and HLA in healthy donors. Germline-derived CDR1 and CDR2 are MDHEN and SYDVKM. The CDR3 spans 14 residues. V was clipped by 5 bases and J by 2 bases, with 9 bases between them. The PCR employed 60 Vbeta primers together with 13 Jbeta primers. Sequenced by immunoSEQ multiplex PCR; TCRdb stores in-frame clones only, minus some. The table records around 200,000 clones, 70% to 90% of them present only once. V usage is TRBV28 and J usage is TRBJ2-2; D is possibly TRBD2 (5 bases). Sequenced material: PBMCs. The TCR comes from a woman in her thirties in good health and CMV-seronegative. CDR3 residues: CASSPASNTGELFF. CDR3 DNA: TGTGCCAGCAGTCCCGCTAGCAACACCGGGGAGCTGTTTTTT.